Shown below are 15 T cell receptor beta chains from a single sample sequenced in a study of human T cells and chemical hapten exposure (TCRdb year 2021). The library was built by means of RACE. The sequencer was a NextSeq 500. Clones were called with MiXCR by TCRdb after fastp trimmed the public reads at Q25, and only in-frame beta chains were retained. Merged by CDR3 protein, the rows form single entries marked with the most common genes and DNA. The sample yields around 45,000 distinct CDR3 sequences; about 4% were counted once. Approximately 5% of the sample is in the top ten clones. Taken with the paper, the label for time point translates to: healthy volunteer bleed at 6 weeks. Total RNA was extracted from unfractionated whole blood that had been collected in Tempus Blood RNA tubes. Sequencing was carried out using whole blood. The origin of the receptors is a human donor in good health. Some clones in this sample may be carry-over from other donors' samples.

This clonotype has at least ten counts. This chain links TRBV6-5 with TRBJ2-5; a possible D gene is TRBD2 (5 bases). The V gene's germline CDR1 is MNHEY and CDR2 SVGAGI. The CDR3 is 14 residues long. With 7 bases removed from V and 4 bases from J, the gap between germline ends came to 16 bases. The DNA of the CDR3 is TGTGCCAGCAAATTCCAACGGGATGGAGAGACCCAGTACTTC. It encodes CASKFQRDGETQYF.

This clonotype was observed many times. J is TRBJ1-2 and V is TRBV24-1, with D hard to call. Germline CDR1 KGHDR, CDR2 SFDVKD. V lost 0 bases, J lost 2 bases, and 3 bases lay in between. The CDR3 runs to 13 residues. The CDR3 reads CATSDLDNYGYTF. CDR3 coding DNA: TGTGCCACCAGTGATTTGGACAACTATGGCTACACCTTC.

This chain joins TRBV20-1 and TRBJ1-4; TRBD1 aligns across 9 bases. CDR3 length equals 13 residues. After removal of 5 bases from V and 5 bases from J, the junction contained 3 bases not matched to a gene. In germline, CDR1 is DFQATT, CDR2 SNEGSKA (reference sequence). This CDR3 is CSARTGENEKLFF. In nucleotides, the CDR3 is TGCAGTGCTCGGACAGGGGAGAATGAAAAACTGTTTTTT.

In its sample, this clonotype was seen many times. In DNA, the CDR3 is TGTGCCAGCAGCGTAGGGGGAACCTATGGCTACACCTTC. Residues: CASSVGGTYGYTF. This chain joins TRBV9 and TRBJ1-2; D remains unclear. Trimming took 0 bases from V and 4 from J, leaving 7 bases between them. The germline CDR1 and CDR2 sequences are SGDLS and YYNGEE. The CDR3 totals 13 residues.

The CDR3 loop is CASSFRRAPWQPQHF. The DNA of the CDR3 is TGTGCCAGCAGCTTTCGACGGGCTCCCTGGCAGCCCCAGCATTTT. This chain joins TRBV5-8 and TRBJ1-5; no definite D call. CDR3 length equals 15 residues. Germline V gives CDR1 SGHTS, CDR2 YDEGEE. V was pared by 2 bases and J by 7 bases, with 16 bases between.

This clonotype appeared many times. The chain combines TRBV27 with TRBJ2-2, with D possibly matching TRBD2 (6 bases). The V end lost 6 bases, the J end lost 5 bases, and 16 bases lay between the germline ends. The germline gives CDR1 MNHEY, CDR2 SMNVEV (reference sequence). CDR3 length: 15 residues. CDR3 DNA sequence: TGTGCCAGCAGCCCCCGGGGGTTGAGAACCGGGGAGCTGTTTTTT. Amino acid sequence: CASSPRGLRTGELFF.

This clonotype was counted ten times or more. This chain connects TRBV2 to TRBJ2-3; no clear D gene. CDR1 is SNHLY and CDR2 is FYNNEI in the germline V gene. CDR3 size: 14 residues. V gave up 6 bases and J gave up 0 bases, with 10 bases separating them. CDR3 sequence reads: CASSSGQSTDTQYF. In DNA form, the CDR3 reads TGTGCCAGCAGCTCCGGGCAAAGCACAGATACGCAGTATTTT.

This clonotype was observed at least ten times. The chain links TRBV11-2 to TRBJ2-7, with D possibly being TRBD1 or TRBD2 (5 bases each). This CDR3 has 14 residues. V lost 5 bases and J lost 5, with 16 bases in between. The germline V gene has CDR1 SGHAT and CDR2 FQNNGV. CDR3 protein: CASSAPGLRDEQYF. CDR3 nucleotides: TGTGCCAGCAGCGCCCCGGGGCTCCGCGACGAGCAGTACTTC.

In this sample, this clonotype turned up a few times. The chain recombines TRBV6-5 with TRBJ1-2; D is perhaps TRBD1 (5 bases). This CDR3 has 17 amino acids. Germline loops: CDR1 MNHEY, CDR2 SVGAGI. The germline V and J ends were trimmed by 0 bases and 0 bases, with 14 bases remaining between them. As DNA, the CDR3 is TGTGCCAGCAGTTACTCAGGGACCGGCCTCACTAACTATGGCTACACCTTC. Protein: CASSYSGTGLTNYGYTF.

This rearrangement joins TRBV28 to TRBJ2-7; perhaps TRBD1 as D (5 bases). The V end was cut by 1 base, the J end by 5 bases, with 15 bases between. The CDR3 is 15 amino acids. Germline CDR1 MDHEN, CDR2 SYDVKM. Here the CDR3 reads CASSLLERGGDEQYF. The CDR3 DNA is TGTGCCAGCAGTTTATTGGAAAGGGGTGGAGACGAGCAGTACTTC.

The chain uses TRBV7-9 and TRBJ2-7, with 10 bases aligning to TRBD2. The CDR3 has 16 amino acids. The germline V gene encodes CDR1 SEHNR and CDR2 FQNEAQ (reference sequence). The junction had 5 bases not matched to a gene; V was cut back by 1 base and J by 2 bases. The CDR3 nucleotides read TGTGCCAGCAGCTTAGTCGGGCTAGCGGGAGCCTACGAGCAGTACTTC. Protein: CASSLVGLAGAYEQYF.

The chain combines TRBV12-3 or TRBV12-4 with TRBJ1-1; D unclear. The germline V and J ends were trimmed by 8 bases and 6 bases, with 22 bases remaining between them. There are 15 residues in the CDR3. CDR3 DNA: TGTGCCAGCCGCTTAAACCGACAAGTTTCCGCTGAAGCTTTCTTT. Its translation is CASRLNRQVSAEAFF.

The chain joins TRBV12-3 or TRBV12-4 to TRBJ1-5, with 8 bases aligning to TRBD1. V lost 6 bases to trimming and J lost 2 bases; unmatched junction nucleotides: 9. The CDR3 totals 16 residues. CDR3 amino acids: CASSLGVQGGNQPQHF. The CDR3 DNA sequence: TGTGCCAGCAGCCTAGGGGTACAGGGGGGCAATCAGCCCCAGCATTTT.

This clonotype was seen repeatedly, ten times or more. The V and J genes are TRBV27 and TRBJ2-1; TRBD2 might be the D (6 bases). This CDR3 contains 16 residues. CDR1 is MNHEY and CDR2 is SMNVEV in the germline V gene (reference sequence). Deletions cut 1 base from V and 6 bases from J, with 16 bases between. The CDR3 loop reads CASSLWGGTPLNEQFF. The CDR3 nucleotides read TGTGCCAGCAGTTTATGGGGCGGGACGCCCCTCAATGAGCAGTTCTTC.

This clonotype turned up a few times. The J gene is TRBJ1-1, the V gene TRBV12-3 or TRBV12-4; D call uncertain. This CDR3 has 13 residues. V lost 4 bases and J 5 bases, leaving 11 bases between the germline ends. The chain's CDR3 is CASSYTVRTEAFF. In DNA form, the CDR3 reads TGTGCCAGCAGTTATACTGTTCGAACTGAAGCTTTCTTT.